This TCR beta chain was captured in a study of tumor and adjacent non-tumor tissue in lung cancer. Study-wide context: Histology: 12 adenocarcinoma, a couple of squamous cell carcinoma, 1 small cell lung cancer. Around 4.5 million productive TCRbeta reads were obtained per sample on average. Whole-study results and caveats: In normal lung, the top 100 clones were significantly more dominant than in tumor. Compared with tumor, normal lung showed significantly lower TCR diversity.

This sample's RNA came from whole unsorted tissue. A modified ARM-PCR protocol with three rounds of nested PCR amplified TCRbeta. TCRdb reprocessed the multiplex PCR reads with MiXCR, giving one entry per CDR3 protein. The profile shows roughly 150,000 distinct CDR3 sequences, around 67% of them singletons. Turning to this clonotype: The antigen remains undetermined.

Germline CDR1 and CDR2: SGHNT and YENEEA. Losses at the gene ends were 2 bases for V and 8 bases for J; bases not matched to a gene: 8. This CDR3 is built from 14 residues. The rearrangement joins TRBV11-3 to TRBJ2-5, with 7 bases fitting TRBD2. This receptor was obtained from a man aged 60 to 69 with small cell lung cancer. Sequences were obtained from lung tumor tissue. CDR3 residues: CASSLSGIRETQYF. The CDR3 DNA reads as TGTGCCAGCAGCTTAAGCGGGATCCGGGAAACCCAGTACTTC.